Shown below are 32 T cell receptor beta chains from a single sample sequenced in a study of post-analysis software for immune sequencing data. Findings and limits, study-wide: Controls had lower frequencies than patients of about 5 TRBV segments, which included TRBV5-6, TRBV5-1 and TRBV20-1.

The library was made from cDNA and included unique molecular identifiers. MiXCR was run by TCRdb on the PCR reads, yielding one entry per CDR3 protein. The sample lists about 430,000 distinct CDR3 sequences; 39% were seen once. These TCRs' antigens remain unknown. The sample consisted of blood. Receptor source: a girl aged 2 to 9 with multiple sclerosis.

The V gene is TRBV20-1, the J gene TRBJ2-7; 8 positions match TRBD1. The CDR3 has 19 residues. The germline CDR1 and CDR2 sequences are DFQATT and SNEGSKA (reference sequence). V dropped 1 base and J dropped 0; count of bases not matched to a gene: 17. The CDR3 coding sequence is TGCAGTGCTAGAGCGCCCCTGGACAGGGTTAGGGGCGCCTCCTACGAGCAGTACTTC. This gives the protein CSARAPLDRVRGASYEQYF.

V and J are TRBV20-1 and TRBJ2-1; TRBD2 aligns across 14 bases. The CDR3 has 15 amino acids. The V gene end was trimmed by 6 bases and the J gene end by 4 bases; junction bases not matched to a gene: 5. Germline V CDR1 and CDR2: DFQATT, SNEGSKA (reference sequence). The CDR3 reads CSAGTSGSVYNEQFF. In nucleotides, the CDR3 is TGCAGTGCCGGGACTAGCGGGAGTGTTTACAATGAGCAGTTCTTC.

This clonotype was found a few times. The CDR3 is CASSLGLYSNQPQHF. CDR3 nucleotides: TGTGCCAGCAGTTTAGGTTTGTATAGCAATCAGCCCCAGCATTTT. The chain carries TRBV12-3 or TRBV12-4 and TRBJ1-5; no definite D call. The CDR3 loop spans 15 amino acids. V was clipped by 1 base and J by 0 bases, with 7 bases between them.

The chain is built from TRBV20-1 and TRBJ2-5; TRBD1 matches at 9 bases. Trimming removed 6 bases from V and 4 bases from J; junction bases left unmatched: 15. This CDR3 is 16 amino acids long. Per the germline V gene, CDR1 is DFQATT and CDR2 is SNEGSKA (reference sequence). The CDR3 protein is CSAQDRGPWNGETQYF. The CDR3 DNA follows: TGCAGTGCACAGGACAGGGGACCTTGGAACGGAGAGACCCAGTACTTC.

This clonotype was seen a few times. This sequence joins TRBV2 and TRBJ2-1; D may correspond to TRBD1 or TRBD2 (5 bases each). Trimming removed 3 bases from V and 8 bases from J, with 17 bases in between. Germline V CDR1 and CDR2: SNHLY, FYNNEI. The CDR3 extends over 15 amino acids. Written as DNA, the CDR3 is TGTGCCAGCAGTGAGTTTGTTTTCAGGGACGATGAGCAGTTCTTC. Residues: CASSEFVFRDDEQFF.

This rearrangement joins TRBV11-2 to TRBJ2-1, with D unclear. Germline V gene data show CDR1 as SGHAT and CDR2 as FQNNGV. The CDR3 contains 14 residues. Deletions cut 0 bases from V and 9 bases from J, with 12 bases between. CDR3 residues: CASSLDFERGEQFF. The CDR3 DNA sequence: TGTGCCAGCAGCTTAGATTTCGAGCGTGGTGAGCAGTTCTTC.

V and J are TRBV12-3 or TRBV12-4 and TRBJ2-1; D not resolved. Trimming removed 1 base at V and 5 bases at J, with 9 bases between. This CDR3 has 14 residues. The CDR3 sequence: CASSLDASNNEQFF. The DNA of the CDR3 is TGTGCCAGCAGTTTAGACGCTTCCAACAATGAGCAGTTCTTC.

This clonotype came up a few times. The chain carries TRBV12-5 and TRBJ2-7, with 7 bases identical to TRBD1. V was pared by 3 bases and J by 4 bases, with 9 bases of the junction left unmatched. CDR1 is LGHNT and CDR2 is FRNRAP in the germline V gene. The CDR3 totals 15 residues. In DNA, the CDR3 is TGTGCTAGTGGTTTCCCTGACAGGGCCGGGTACGAGCAGTACTTC. Its protein product is CASGFPDRAGYEQYF. The complete variable domain, with remaining parts taken from reference TRBV12-5 and TRBJ2-7, reads DARVTQTPRHKVTEMGQEVTMRCQPILGHNTVFWYRQTMMQGLELLAYFRNRAPLDDSGMPKDRFSAEMPDATLATLKIQPSEPRDSAVYFCASGFPDRAGYEQYFGPGTRLTVT.

The chain is built from TRBV7-9 and TRBJ1-4; 7 nucleotides match TRBD1. V lost 1 base to trimming and J lost 5 bases; unmatched junction nucleotides: 4. The CDR3 runs 15 residues. Germline V gene sequence: CDR1 SEHNR, CDR2 FQNEAQ (reference sequence). CDR3 DNA sequence: TGTGCCAGCAGCTTAGGGGACAGCCCGAATGAAAAACTGTTTTTT. Its translation: CASSLGDSPNEKLFF.

The chain combines TRBV20-1 with TRBJ2-3; TRBD2 is a possible D gene (6 bases). The CDR3 covers 16 residues. The ends were cut back, 6 bases at V and 2 bases at J, with 21 bases in the middle. Germline V gene sequence: CDR1 DFQATT, CDR2 SNEGSKA (reference sequence). CDR3 in amino acids: CSARTGLPTPTDTQYF. CDR3 nucleotide sequence: TGCAGTGCCAGAACGGGACTTCCAACCCCCACAGATACGCAGTATTTT.

The chain combines TRBV7-4 with TRBJ1-5; 9 positions agree with TRBD1. Germline values: CDR1 SGHVT, CDR2 SQSDAQ. There are 20 residues in the CDR3. The ends lost 3 bases at V and 0 bases at J; junction bases unmatched: 15. The CDR3 sequence: CASSLGRGTGIIYSNQPQHF. The CDR3 DNA reads TGTGCCAGCAGCTTGGGGCGGGGGACAGGGATTATTTATAGCAATCAGCCCCAGCATTTT.

Only a few counts were recorded for this clonotype. The CDR3 loop is CASSGLDTYYGYTF. Written as DNA, the CDR3 is TGCGCCAGCAGCGGGCTGGACACCTACTATGGCTACACCTTC. The chain links TRBV5-1 to TRBJ1-2; the D gene is possibly TRBD1 (5 bases). The V end was cut by 4 bases, the J end by 3 bases, with 13 bases between. Germline values: CDR1 SGHRS, CDR2 YFSETQ. The CDR3 is made up of 14 amino acids.

This clonotype was recorded a few times. The chain has TRBV28 and TRBJ2-5; D may be TRBD1 or TRBD2 (5 bases each). CDR3 size: 16 residues. V dropped 2 bases and J dropped 0 bases, with 13 bases sitting between them. CDR1 MDHEN and CDR2 SYDVKM come from the germline V gene. In DNA form, the CDR3 reads TGTGCCAGCAGTTTACAGGGTAGAGGGCACCAAGAGACCCAGTACTTC. Protein product: CASSLQGRGHQETQYF.

The table lists this clonotype with a few counts. J is TRBJ1-1 and V is TRBV12-3 or TRBV12-4, with a possible D match to TRBD1 (6 bases). This CDR3 region has 14 residues. Trimming removed 4 bases at V and 5 bases at J, with 14 bases between. CDR3 DNA: TGTGCCAGCAGTTCACGGACAGCCGGAACTGAAGCTTTCTTT. This gives the protein CASSSRTAGTEAFF.

A few counts support this clonotype. The chain employs TRBV27 and TRBJ2-7, with D possibly TRBD1 on 6 matching bases. V was pared by 6 bases and J by 0 bases, with 12 bases between. Per germline, CDR1 MNHEY and CDR2 SMNVEV (reference sequence). This CDR3 is 14 amino acids long. The CDR3 here is CASSSYRDSYEQYF. The CDR3 nucleotides read TGTGCCAGCAGCTCCTACAGGGACTCCTACGAGCAGTACTTC.

J is TRBJ2-1 and V is TRBV12-3 or TRBV12-4, with a weak D call TRBD1 (6 bases). Between the trimmed V and J ends, which lost 9 bases and 3 bases, there was a span of 12 bases. The CDR3 sequence is 13 residues long. CDR3: CASSPDSYNEQFF. DNA of the CDR3: TGTGCCAGTAGCCCGGACAGCTACAATGAGCAGTTCTTC.

This clonotype turned up a few times. The chain joins TRBV19 to TRBJ1-2; perhaps TRBD1 as D (5 bases). This CDR3 spans 13 amino acids. CDR1 LNHDA and CDR2 SQIVND come from the germline V gene (reference sequence). Trimming left V 2 bases short and J 8 bases short, with 12 bases between. CDR3 sequence: CASSISGARGYTF. CDR3 nucleotides: TGTGCCAGTAGTATAAGCGGGGCTCGGGGCTACACCTTC.

The chain has TRBV28 and TRBJ2-1; D unresolved. Germline values: CDR1 MDHEN, CDR2 SYDVKM. The CDR3 loop spans 12 amino acids. Deletions cut 2 bases from V and 7 bases from J, with 6 bases between. The CDR3 here is CASSLAPNEQFF. Here the CDR3 DNA reads TGTGCCAGCAGTTTAGCACCGAATGAGCAGTTCTTC.

This clonotype was picked up a small number of times. This rearrangement joins TRBV20-1 to TRBJ1-1, with TRBD1 identical over 9 bases. This CDR3 has 16 amino acids. Germline trimming cut 4 bases from V and 3 bases from J; bases unmatched to any gene: 12. Germline values: CDR1 DFQATT, CDR2 SNEGSKA (reference sequence). The CDR3 sequence is CSAKSLYRGLDTEAFF. CDR3 DNA sequence: TGCAGTGCTAAGTCTCTCTACAGGGGGCTTGACACTGAAGCTTTCTTT.

This rearrangement joins TRBV29-1 to TRBJ1-2; 8 positions match TRBD1. Losses at the gene ends were 7 bases for V and 0 bases for J; bases not matched to a gene: 22. Germline-derived CDR1 and CDR2 are SQVTM and ANQGSEA. This CDR3 is 19 amino acids long. This CDR3 reads CSASTEDRVLRKANYGYTF. The CDR3 DNA reads TGCAGCGCTTCTACCGAGGACAGGGTGTTGAGGAAGGCTAACTATGGCTACACCTTC.

The chain joins TRBV20-1 to TRBJ2-3; a possible D gene is TRBD2 (6 bases). V lost 3 bases and J lost 0, with 10 bases in between. CDR1 DFQATT and CDR2 SNEGSKA come from the germline V gene (reference sequence). CDR3 length: 14 residues. The CDR3 nucleotides are TGCAGTGCTAGTGGGGGGTCTAGCACAGATACGCAGTATTTT. Its protein product is CSASGGSSTDTQYF.

This clonotype was observed a handful of times. The chain employs TRBV7-9 and TRBJ2-4; D might be TRBD1 or TRBD2, each matching 5 bases. Gene TRBJ2-7 matches the end of the DNA better, so the J call may be wrong. Germline assignment: CDR1 SEHNR and CDR2 FQNEAQ (reference sequence). This CDR3 is 15 amino acids long. The CDR3 DNA sequence: TGTGCCAGCAGCTTAGGGATCACGGGGACCAACGAGCAGTACTTC. Translation gives CASSLGITGTNEQYF.

Of note for this clonotype: One end of the junction varies from germline; a read error may be responsible. The CDR3 nucleotides read TGTGCCAGCAGTGATGACATACTAGGTCGAAACATTCAGTATTTC. Amino acid sequence: CASSDDILGRNIQYF. This chain links TRBV12-3 or TRBV12-4 with TRBJ2-4; TRBD2 might be the D (5 bases). The CDR3 consists of 15 residues.

The chain uses TRBV4-3 and TRBJ2-1; tentative D call: TRBD2 (6 bases). The CDR3 sequence is 16 residues long. CDR1 and CDR2 from the germline V gene are LGHNA and YSLEER. With 4 bases removed from V and 0 bases from J, the gap between germline ends came to 13 bases. Here the CDR3 DNA reads TGCGCCAGCAGCCCCCTGGAGGGGAGCTCCTACAATGAGCAGTTCTTC. Protein sequence: CASSPLEGSSYNEQFF.

This chain connects TRBV7-2 to TRBJ2-7; D gene unclear. Between the trimmed V and J ends, which lost 4 bases and 1 base, there was a span of 8 bases. Germline CDR1 is SGHTA and CDR2 is FQGNSA. CDR3 length equals 13 residues. The CDR3 region is CASSSPTSYEQYF. As DNA, the CDR3 is TGTGCCAGCAGCTCTCCGACTTCCTACGAGCAGTACTTC.

This chain uses TRBV18 with TRBJ1-5; D call uncertain. Germline V gene lookup returns CDR1 KGHSH and CDR2 LQKENI. With 2 bases removed from V and 3 bases from J, the gap between germline ends came to 8 bases. This CDR3 is 14 amino acids long. CDR3 DNA: TGTGCCAGCTCACCAGGTAACACCAATCAGCCCCAGCATTTT. It yields the protein CASSPGNTNQPQHF.

The rearrangement joins TRBV6-5 to TRBJ2-1; weak D call: TRBD2 (6 bases). With 3 bases removed from V and 1 base from J, the gap between germline ends came to 10 bases. Germline lookup yields CDR1 MNHEY and CDR2 SVGAGI. The CDR3 covers 15 residues. The CDR3 loop is CASSYLGGSYNEQFF. The CDR3 DNA follows: TGTGCCAGCAGTTATTTGGGAGGATCCTACAATGAGCAGTTCTTC.

This chain connects TRBV5-1 to TRBJ2-6; 7 bases map to TRBD1. In germline, CDR1 is SGHRS, CDR2 YFSETQ. V lost 4 bases, J lost 0 bases, and 22 bases stayed unmatched. The CDR3 runs to 22 residues. The CDR3 nucleotides read TGCGCCAGCAGCGTGGGGGCGACAGGGAGTTGGACGGTTATCTCTGGGGCCAACGTCCTGACTTTC. It encodes CASSVGATGSWTVISGANVLTF.

The rearrangement joins TRBV2 to TRBJ2-4; D remains ambiguous. The tail of the sequence fits TRBJ2-7 better, so the J call may be wrong. The V gene's germline CDR1 is SNHLY and CDR2 FYNNEI. CDR3 length: 14 amino acids. The CDR3 here is CASSETGPSYEQYF. The CDR3 bases are TGTGCCAGCAGTGAAACTGGGCCGAGCTACGAGCAGTACTTC.

The rearrangement uses TRBV5-5 and TRBJ1-2; a possible D gene is TRBD1 (5 bases). Trimming pared 2 bases from V and 0 bases from J, leaving 11 bases between. This CDR3 has 15 residues. The germline V gene has CDR1 SGHKS and CDR2 YYEKEE (reference sequence). CDR3 nucleotide sequence: TGTGCCAGCAGCTTTTACAGGCTCTCTAACTATGGCTACACCTTC. Translating gives CASSFYRLSNYGYTF.

V gene TRBV29-1 combines with J gene TRBJ1-2; D gene unclear. The germline V and J ends were trimmed by 7 bases and 4 bases, with 19 bases remaining between them. This CDR3 region has 14 residues. Germline V lookup: CDR1 SQVTM, CDR2 ANQGSEA. The CDR3 protein is CSAYVTGEGYGYTF. CDR3 coding DNA: TGCAGCGCCTATGTTACCGGGGAAGGCTATGGCTACACCTTC.

This clonotype was detected a few times. J is TRBJ2-7 and V is TRBV4-1, with TRBD1 identical over 8 bases. Germline V lookup: CDR1 MGHRA, CDR2 YSYEKL. The CDR3 is 14 amino acids. The V and J ends lost 6 bases and 2 bases, in that order; junction bases with no gene match: 6. In DNA form, the CDR3 reads TGCGCCAGCAGGGTTGGGACAGGTCCCTACGAGCAGTACTTC. Translation gives CASRVGTGPYEQYF.